This TCR beta chain was observed in a study of identical twins. The study's findings and limits: Zero-insertion results could be subject to partial confounding by invariant MAIT and iNKT cells. The study found weaker excess twin sharing in beta out-of-frame sequences. Models underestimated TCR alpha sharing (out-of-frame) in monozygotic twins.

This clonotype was detected many times. Its target is not known. This CDR3 contains 15 residues. Germline assignment: CDR1 SGHRS and CDR2 YFSETQ. V was trimmed by 0 bases and J by 5 bases, leaving 13 bases between them. A universal primer site arose from template switching, and cDNA bore unique molecular identifiers. In TCRdb, the 5' RACE reads were re-called with MiXCR into one record per CDR3 protein. In the table there are about 690,000 distinct CDR3 sequences, 6% to 6.5% of which are singletons. The TCR was taken from a man aged 18 to 35 in good health. V usage is TRBV5-1 and J usage is TRBJ2-3; perhaps TRBD2 as D (6 bases). Sequencing was carried out using naive T cells sorted from blood. Here the CDR3 DNA reads TGCGCCAGCAGCTTGGCCGGGAGTGGAATAGATACGCAGTATTTT. It translates to CASSLAGSGIDTQYF.